This TCR beta chain is from a study of beta chain features in type 1 diabetes. On the study more broadly: In all, about 100,000,000 sorted cells from all samples were analyzed. Whole-study results and caveats: Shorter TCRB CDR3s, moderately but significantly so, were found in Type 1 diabetes patients in all four CD4+ subsets.

Expressed TCRB transcripts were sequenced because the entire RNA isolate underwent reverse transcription. Approximately 3.5 million reads per sample were averaged for naive, central memory and regulatory samples. TCRdb's table, derived via immunoSEQ multiplex PCR, lists solely in-frame clones and lacks some. This sample has roughly 230,000 clones, with around 9.6% found just once. On this clone: The target antigen is unknown.

Populations obtained by sorting all exceeded 95% purity. The CDR3 runs to 15 residues. Germline assignment: CDR1 SGHAT and CDR2 FQNNGV. Between the trimmed V and J ends, which lost 5 bases and 3 bases, there was a span of 14 bases. This clonotype was sampled from a woman aged 18-29 years in good health. This chain uses TRBV11-2 with TRBJ2-1, with TRBD2 as a possible D gene (6 bases). The specimen was naive CD4+ T cells from blood. CDR3 residues: CASSPRLANYNEQFF. DNA of the CDR3: TGTGCCAGCAGCCCCCGCCTAGCGAACTACAATGAGCAGTTCTTC.